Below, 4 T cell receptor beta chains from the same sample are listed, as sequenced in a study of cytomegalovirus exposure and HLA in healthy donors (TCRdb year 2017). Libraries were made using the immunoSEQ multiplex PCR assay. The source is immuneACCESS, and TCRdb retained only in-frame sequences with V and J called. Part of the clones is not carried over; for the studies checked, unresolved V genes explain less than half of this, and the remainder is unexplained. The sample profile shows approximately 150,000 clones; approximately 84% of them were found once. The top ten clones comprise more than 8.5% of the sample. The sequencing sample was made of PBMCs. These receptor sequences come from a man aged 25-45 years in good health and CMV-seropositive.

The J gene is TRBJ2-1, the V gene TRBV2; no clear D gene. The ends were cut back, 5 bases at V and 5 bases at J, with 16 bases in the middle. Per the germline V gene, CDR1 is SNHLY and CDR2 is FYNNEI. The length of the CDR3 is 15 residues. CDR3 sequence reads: CASSTKLSRNNEQFF. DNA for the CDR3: TGTGCCAGCAGTACAAAACTCTCCAGGAACAATGAGCAGTTCTTC.

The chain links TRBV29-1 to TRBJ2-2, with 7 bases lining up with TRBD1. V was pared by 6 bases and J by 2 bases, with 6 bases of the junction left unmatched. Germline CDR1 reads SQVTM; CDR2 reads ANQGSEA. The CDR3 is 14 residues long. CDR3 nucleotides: TGCAGCGTCTCACAGGGGTCTAACACCGGGGAGCTGTTTTTT. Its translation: CSVSQGSNTGELFF.

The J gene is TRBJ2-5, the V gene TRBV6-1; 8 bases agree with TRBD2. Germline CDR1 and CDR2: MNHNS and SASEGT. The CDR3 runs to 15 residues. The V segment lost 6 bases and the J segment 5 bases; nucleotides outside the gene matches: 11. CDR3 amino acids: CASSPPAGGGETQYF. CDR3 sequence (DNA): TGTGCCAGCAGCCCTCCGGCGGGGGGCGGGGAGACCCAGTACTTC.

This CDR3 is CASSLLERGSTDTQYF. The CDR3 region has the DNA TGTGCCAGCAGCTTGCTGGAGCGGGGGAGCACAGATACGCAGTATTTT. The chain uses TRBV7-6 and TRBJ2-3; 8 nucleotides align to TRBD2. Germline V gives CDR1 SGHVS, CDR2 FNYEAQ. J lost 0 bases, V lost 3 bases, and 5 bases had no gene match. This CDR3 contains 16 residues.